These T cell receptor beta chains were read from a single sample in a study of response to subunit inactivated influenza vaccine. One entry per CDR3 protein, called by TCRdb with MiXCR from the RT-PCR reads. The sample contains 530,000 or so distinct CDR3 sequences, 12% of which appear only once. The sample here was PBMCs from blood, taken on the day of vaccination. Every receptor here comes from a man aged 45-65 years who received an inactivated influenza vaccine. The CDR3 runs from the conserved cysteine through the conserved F or W. A D gene is named only where the DNA matches it firmly. Clone size appears in some rows only: once, few, many, or a class for an expanded clone.

v_gene: TRBV7-2
j_gene: TRBJ2-7
abundance: many
d_gene: NA
CDR3aa: CASSFGPAVYEQYF
CDR3nt: TGTGCCAGCAGCTTTGGCCCAGCTGTTTACGAGCAGTACTTC

v_gene: TRBV20-1
j_gene: TRBJ2-1
abundance: many
d_gene: NA
CDR3aa: CSALSGGNEQFF
CDR3nt: TGCAGTGCTTTGTCTGGGGGCAATGAGCAGTTCTTC

v_gene: TRBV15
j_gene: TRBJ2-5
abundance: NA
d_gene: TRBD1
CDR3aa: CATSDTTGGIETQYF
CDR3nt: TGTGCCACCAGCGACACGACAGGGGGCATTGAGACCCAGTACTTC

v_gene: TRBV18
j_gene: TRBJ2-1
abundance: many
d_gene: NA
CDR3aa: CASSQGNYNEQFF
CDR3nt: TGTGCCAGCTCACAGGGAAACTACAATGAGCAGTTCTTC

v_gene: TRBV12-3/TRBV12-4
j_gene: TRBJ2-1
abundance: NA
d_gene: TRBD2
CDR3aa: CASRDPGLAHNEQFF
CDR3nt: TGTGCCAGCAGAGACCCGGGACTAGCGCATAATGAGCAGTTCTTC

v_gene: TRBV2
j_gene: TRBJ2-5
abundance: many
d_gene: NA
CDR3aa: CASSGRRQETQYF
CDR3nt: TGTGCCAGCAGTGGGCGGCGCCAAGAGACCCAGTACTTC

v_gene: TRBV6-2/TRBV6-3
j_gene: TRBJ1-1
abundance: many
d_gene: TRBD1
CDR3aa: CASSRRTGWSSTEAFF
CDR3nt: TGTGCCAGCAGTAGGAGGACAGGGTGGAGTAGCACTGAAGCTTTCTTT

v_gene: TRBV20-1
j_gene: TRBJ2-1
abundance: few
d_gene: TRBD2
CDR3aa: CSARDPSGMAEQFF
CDR3nt: TGCAGTGCTAGAGATCCGAGCGGGATGGCTGAGCAGTTCTTC

v_gene: TRBV6-5
j_gene: TRBJ2-2
abundance: many
d_gene: NA
CDR3aa: CASSLDTDYTGELFF
CDR3nt: TGTGCCAGCAGTTTGGATACAGACTACACCGGGGAGCTGTTTTTT

v_gene: TRBV15
j_gene: TRBJ2-3
abundance: many
d_gene: NA
CDR3aa: CATSSVARTDTQYF
CDR3nt: TGTGCCACCAGCAGTGTTGCGAGGACAGATACGCAGTATTTT

v_gene: TRBV3-1
j_gene: TRBJ2-5
abundance: few
d_gene: NA
CDR3aa: CASSQDGLVRETQYF
CDR3nt: TGTGCCAGCAGCCAGGACGGCCTAGTAAGAGAGACCCAGTACTTC

v_gene: TRBV4-3
j_gene: TRBJ2-1
abundance: few
d_gene: NA
CDR3aa: CASSHQGWEHNEQFF
CDR3nt: TGCGCCAGCAGCCATCAAGGTTGGGAGCACAATGAGCAGTTCTTC

v_gene: TRBV12-3/TRBV12-4
j_gene: TRBJ2-1
abundance: NA
d_gene: NA
CDR3aa: CASSLTRYDEQFF
CDR3nt: TGTGCCAGCAGTTTAACGAGGTACGATGAGCAGTTCTTC

v_gene: TRBV9
j_gene: TRBJ2-2
abundance: NA
d_gene: TRBD1
CDR3aa: CASSPGTGPTGELFF
CDR3nt: TGTGCCAGCAGCCCCGGGACAGGACCCACCGGGGAGCTGTTTTTT

v_gene: TRBV29-1
j_gene: TRBJ2-1
abundance: NA
d_gene: TRBD2
CDR3aa: CSVEDLSSGRFPNNEQFF
CDR3nt: TGCAGCGTTGAAGATCTTTCTAGCGGGAGATTCCCCAACAATGAGCAGTTCTTC

v_gene: TRBV6-1
j_gene: TRBJ1-5
abundance: few
d_gene: NA
CDR3aa: CASSARGTRDQPQHF
CDR3nt: TGTGCCAGCAGTGCACGGGGGACTAGGGATCAGCCCCAGCATTTT

v_gene: TRBV11-2
j_gene: TRBJ2-4
abundance: few
d_gene: NA
CDR3aa: CASSLPGQNIQYF
CDR3nt: TGTGCCAGCAGCCTTCCAGGCCAAAACATTCAGTACTTC

v_gene: TRBV12-3/TRBV12-4
j_gene: TRBJ1-2
abundance: few
d_gene: TRBD1
CDR3aa: CASSKPGTERANYGYTF
CDR3nt: TGTGCCAGCAGTAAACCCGGGACAGAGCGAGCTAACTATGGCTACACCTTC

v_gene: TRBV11-1
j_gene: TRBJ2-7
abundance: NA
d_gene: NA
CDR3aa: CASSSREQGDEQYF
CDR3nt: TGTGCCAGCAGCTCCAGAGAACAGGGAGACGAGCAGTACTTC

v_gene: TRBV2
j_gene: TRBJ1-5
abundance: NA
d_gene: NA
CDR3aa: CASRGDSSNQPQHF
CDR3nt: TGTGCCAGCAGAGGAGACAGTTCCAATCAGCCCCAGCATTTT

v_gene: TRBV10-3
j_gene: TRBJ2-5
abundance: NA
d_gene: TRBD2
CDR3aa: CAISPLAGVETQYF
CDR3nt: TGTGCCATCAGTCCCCTAGCGGGAGTTGAGACCCAGTACTTC

v_gene: TRBV5-4
j_gene: TRBJ2-4
abundance: few
d_gene: NA
CDR3aa: CASSLGGSSGPSKNIQYF
CDR3nt: TGTGCCAGCAGCTTGGGGGGTTCTTCGGGGCCCTCCAAAAACATTCAGTACTTC

v_gene: TRBV19
j_gene: TRBJ2-3
abundance: once
d_gene: NA
CDR3aa: CASSKGVSTDTQYF
CDR3nt: TGTGCCAGTAGTAAGGGGGTTAGCACAGATACGCAGTATTTT

v_gene: TRBV19
j_gene: TRBJ2-6
abundance: few
d_gene: NA
CDR3aa: CASSGSGGANVLTF
CDR3nt: TGTGCCAGTTCCGGCTCGGGGGGGGCCAACGTCCTGACTTTC

v_gene: TRBV15
j_gene: TRBJ2-7
abundance: few
d_gene: NA
CDR3aa: CATSRPPAGSYEQYF
CDR3nt: TGTGCCACCAGCAGACCCCCGGCAGGGTCATACGAGCAGTACTTC

v_gene: TRBV12-3/TRBV12-4
j_gene: TRBJ2-1
abundance: NA
d_gene: TRBD2
CDR3aa: CASGLFHGTSGGDNEQFF
CDR3nt: TGTGCCAGCGGTTTATTTCACGGGACTAGCGGGGGGGATAATGAGCAGTTCTTC

v_gene: TRBV27
j_gene: TRBJ2-7
abundance: NA
d_gene: TRBD1
CDR3aa: CASSPDSRGEQYF
CDR3nt: TGTGCCAGCAGCCCAGACTCCAGGGGGGAGCAGTACTTC

v_gene: TRBV7-2
j_gene: TRBJ2-3
abundance: NA
d_gene: NA
CDR3aa: CASSLRETRLSTDTQYF
CDR3nt: TGTGCCAGCAGCTTACGGGAGACGAGGCTTAGCACAGATACGCAGTATTTT

v_gene: TRBV24-1
j_gene: TRBJ2-2
abundance: NA
d_gene: NA
CDR3aa: CATSDGGGRELFF
CDR3nt: TGTGCCACCAGTGATGGGGGAGGCAGGGAGCTGTTTTTT

v_gene: TRBV2
j_gene: TRBJ2-5
abundance: few
d_gene: NA
CDR3aa: CASSEFATREETQYF
CDR3nt: TGTGCCAGCAGTGAATTTGCGACCCGGGAGGAGACCCAGTACTTC

v_gene: TRBV2
j_gene: TRBJ2-3
abundance: few
d_gene: TRBD2
CDR3aa: CAFSSPGLAEKSTDTQYF
CDR3nt: TGTGCCTTCAGTTCTCCCGGACTAGCGGAAAAATCCACAGATACGCAGTATTTT

v_gene: TRBV7-2
j_gene: TRBJ2-2
abundance: few
d_gene: NA
CDR3aa: CASSLGVRVGELFF
CDR3nt: TGTGCCAGCAGCTTAGGGGTTCGAGTCGGGGAGCTGTTTTTT

v_gene: TRBV4-2
j_gene: TRBJ2-7
abundance: few
d_gene: NA
CDR3aa: CASSHSIGSYEQYF
CDR3nt: TGTGCCAGCAGCCACAGTATTGGCTCCTACGAGCAGTACTTC

v_gene: TRBV19
j_gene: TRBJ2-7
abundance: few
d_gene: NA
CDR3aa: CASSTSREITHEQYF
CDR3nt: TGTGCCAGTAGTACATCCAGGGAAATTACCCACGAGCAGTACTTC

v_gene: TRBV7-9
j_gene: TRBJ2-1
abundance: few
d_gene: TRBD2
CDR3aa: CASSLITWTSGNNEQFF
CDR3nt: TGTGCCAGCAGCCTTATAACGTGGACTAGCGGGAACAATGAGCAGTTCTTC

v_gene: TRBV3-1
j_gene: TRBJ1-2
abundance: NA
d_gene: NA
CDR3aa: CASSPVPIYGYTF
CDR3nt: TGTGCCAGCAGCCCGGTACCGATCTATGGCTACACCTTC

v_gene: TRBV20-1
j_gene: TRBJ2-3
abundance: NA
d_gene: TRBD2
CDR3aa: CSARTSGRSTDTQYF
CDR3nt: TGCAGTGCTAGGACTAGCGGGAGAAGCACAGATACGCAGTATTTT

v_gene: TRBV6-5
j_gene: TRBJ2-6
abundance: NA
d_gene: NA
CDR3aa: CASSYSSYLSPSGANVLTF
CDR3nt: TGTGCCAGCAGTTACTCCAGTTATCTCTCACCCTCTGGGGCCAACGTCCTGACTTTC

v_gene: TRBV3-1
j_gene: TRBJ2-2
abundance: many
d_gene: NA
CDR3aa: CASSPTVFSTGELFF
CDR3nt: TGTGCCAGCAGTCCGACAGTCTTTAGCACCGGGGAGCTGTTTTTT

v_gene: TRBV5-1
j_gene: TRBJ2-3
abundance: NA
d_gene: NA
CDR3aa: CASSNGGGGGTDTQYF
CDR3nt: TGCGCCAGCAGCAACGGGGGTGGTGGCGGCACAGATACGCAGTATTTT